Listed here is a single T cell receptor beta chain. The CDR3 has 18 amino acids. Per germline, CDR1 ENHRY and CDR2 SYGVKD. V shed 1 base and J 4 bases; nucleotides not matched to a gene: 14. These data are taken from a study of T cells in Graves' hyperthyroidism and ophthalmopathy. Study-wide background: The authors collected peripheral blood at initial diagnosis, before any treatment.

TCR beta CDR3 region amplification was performed from RNA transcripts. The HTBI primer set was used in a first-round RT-PCR of the TCR CDR3. TCRdb passed the multiplex PCR reads through MiXCR, listing each CDR3 protein once. Among hundreds of thousands of distinct CDR3 sequences, 14% to 15% were seen once, and the ten largest hold around 4.1%. Sequenced material: blood. This chain connects TRBV10-3 to TRBJ2-7; 9 nucleotides align to TRBD2. The receptor's source is a woman aged 40 to 50 with Graves' ophthalmopathy. The CDR3 nucleotides are TGTGCCATCAGTGAGTTGGGTAGCGGGAGAGCAACCCATTACGAGCAGTACTTC. Its protein product is CAISELGSGRATHYEQYF.